This entry is about one T cell receptor beta chain. Enrolment of Seattle patients took place during active infection, and they were followed longitudinally. The data belong to a study of blood T cell repertoires in COVID-19. Profiled with immunoSEQ multiplex PCR; TCRdb holds only in-frame clones, not every one. Among about 220,000 clones listed, approximately 85% were seen once. The CDR3 loop spans 13 amino acids. Germline V gene data show CDR1 as SGHDT and CDR2 as YYEEEE. The ends were cut back, 0 bases at V and 2 bases at J, with 5 bases in the middle. The TCR originated in a woman in her 70s with COVID-19, enrolled during active disease. The chain is built from TRBV5-6 and TRBJ1-1; D unresolved. Sequencing was done on a sample of peripheral blood. CDR3 nucleotides: TGTGCCAGCAGCTTGGTGGCAAACACTGAAGCTTTCTTT. Translation: CASSLVANTEAFF.